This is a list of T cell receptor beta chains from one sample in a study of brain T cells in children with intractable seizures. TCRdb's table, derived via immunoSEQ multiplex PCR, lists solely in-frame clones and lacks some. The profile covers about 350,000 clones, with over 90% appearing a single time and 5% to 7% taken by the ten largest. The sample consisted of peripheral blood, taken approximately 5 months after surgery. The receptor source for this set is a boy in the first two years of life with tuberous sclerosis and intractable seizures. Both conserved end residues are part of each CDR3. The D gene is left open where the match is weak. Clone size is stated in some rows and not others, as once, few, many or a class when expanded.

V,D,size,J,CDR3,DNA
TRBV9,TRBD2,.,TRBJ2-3,CASSVGTSGTDTQYF,TGTGCCAGCAGCGTAGGGACTAGCGGGACAGATACGCAGTATTTT
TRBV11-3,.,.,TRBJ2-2,CASSSRRELFF,TGTGCCAGCAGTAGCCGCCGGGAGCTGTTTTTT
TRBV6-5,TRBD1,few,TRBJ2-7,CASTGTGGYEQYF,TGTGCCAGCACCGGGACAGGGGGCTACGAGCAGTACTTC
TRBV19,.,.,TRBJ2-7,CASSIRGRTYEQYF,TGTGCCAGTAGTATAAGAGGGAGGACCTACGAGCAGTACTTC
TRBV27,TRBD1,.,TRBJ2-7,CATSTGGLYEQYF,TGTGCCACCTCGACAGGGGGTTTATACGAGCAGTACTTC
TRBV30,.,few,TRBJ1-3,CAWSVEISGNTIYF,TGTGCCTGGAGTGTTGAAATCTCTGGAAACACCATATATTTT
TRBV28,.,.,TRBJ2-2,CASSFRRNTGELFF,TGTGCCAGCAGTTTTCGGCGGAACACCGGGGAGCTGTTTTTT
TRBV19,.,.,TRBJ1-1,CASSIGAQQAFF,TGTGCCAGTAGTATTGGCGCACAGCAAGCTTTCTTT
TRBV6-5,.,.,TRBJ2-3,CASSSGLDTQYF,TGTGCCAGCAGTTCAGGGTTAGATACGCAGTATTTT
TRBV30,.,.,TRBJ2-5,CAWTGKEYQETQYF,TGTGCCTGGACCGGGAAAGAGTACCAAGAGACCCAGTACTTC
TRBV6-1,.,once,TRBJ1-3,CASSVPTEAWAGNTIYF,TGTGCCAGCAGTGTCCCGACAGAAGCCTGGGCTGGAAACACCATATATTTT
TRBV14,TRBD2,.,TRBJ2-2,CASSQGTSPTTGELFF,TGTGCCAGCAGCCAAGGGACTAGTCCTACCACCGGGGAGCTGTTTTTT
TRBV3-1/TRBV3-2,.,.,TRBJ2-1,CASSQDIRDEQFF,TGTGCCAGCAGCCAAGATATTAGGGATGAGCAGTTCTTC
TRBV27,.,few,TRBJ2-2,CASRGGSGELFF,TGTGCCAGCAGAGGGGGGAGCGGGGAGCTGTTTTTT
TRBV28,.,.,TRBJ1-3,CASSLRRLHSGNTIYF,TGTGCCAGCAGTTTGCGCAGGCTTCACTCTGGAAACACCATATATTTT
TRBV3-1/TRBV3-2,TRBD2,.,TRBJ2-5,CASSQDLGGTEHF,TGTGCCAGCAGCCAAGATCTCGGGGGGACGGAGCACTTC
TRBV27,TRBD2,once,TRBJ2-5,CASSLHGGGLETQYF,TGTGCCAGCAGTTTACACGGCGGGGGACTGGAGACCCAGTACTTC
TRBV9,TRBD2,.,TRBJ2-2,CASSDGTSGYTGELFF,TGTGCCAGCAGCGATGGGACTAGCGGGTATACCGGGGAGCTGTTTTTT
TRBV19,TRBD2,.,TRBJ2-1,CASSMGGSAGGLDEQFF,TGTGCCAGTAGTATGGGGGGGTCAGCGGGAGGTTTGGATGAGCAGTTCTTC
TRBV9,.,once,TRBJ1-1,CASSVMTTVGNTEAFF,TGTGCCAGCAGCGTAATGACGACAGTCGGGAACACTGAAGCTTTCTTT
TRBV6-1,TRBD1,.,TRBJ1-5,CASSERKTGVNSNQPQHF,TGTGCCAGCAGTGAACGGAAGACAGGGGTAAATAGCAATCAGCCCCAGCATTTT
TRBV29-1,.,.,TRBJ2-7,CSVGGSYEQYF,TGCAGCGTTGGCGGCTCCTACGAGCAGTACTTC
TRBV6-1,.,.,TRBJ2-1,CASSEAFSSYNEQFF,TGTGCCAGCAGTGAAGCCTTCAGCTCCTACAATGAGCAGTTCTTC
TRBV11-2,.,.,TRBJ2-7,CASSLWSGTGEQYF,TGTGCCAGCAGCTTATGGTCAGGGACGGGCGAGCAGTACTTC
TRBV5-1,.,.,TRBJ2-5,CASSLGRETQYF,TGCGCCAGCAGCTTGGGGAGGGAGACCCAGTACTTC
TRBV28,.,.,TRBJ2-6,CATGTIDSGANVLTF,TGTGCCACGGGAACCATAGACTCTGGGGCCAACGTCCTGACTTTC
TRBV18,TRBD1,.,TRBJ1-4,CASSWDRVEKLFF,TGTGCCAGCTCATGGGACAGGGTTGAAAAACTGTTTTTT
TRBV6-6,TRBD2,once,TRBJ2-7,CASSYLADYYEQYF,TGTGCCAGCAGTTACCTAGCGGATTACTACGAGCAGTACTTC
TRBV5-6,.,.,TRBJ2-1,CASSSDGSYNEQFF,TGTGCCAGCAGCTCGGACGGGTCCTACAATGAGCAGTTCTTC
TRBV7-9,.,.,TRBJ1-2,CASEGDGLNYGYTF,TGTGCCTCCGAAGGGGACGGCCTTAACTATGGCTACACCTTC
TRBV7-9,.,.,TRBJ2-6,CASSDGRDPSGANVLTF,TGTGCCAGCTCCGACGGTCGGGATCCCTCTGGGGCCAACGTCCTGACTTTC
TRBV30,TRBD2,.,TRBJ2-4,CAWSAGLAGGGEYF,TGTGCCTGGAGTGCGGGACTAGCGGGAGGGGGGGAGTACTTC
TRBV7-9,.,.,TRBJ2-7,CASRQGSYEQYF,TGTGCCAGCAGACAGGGATCCTACGAGCAGTACTTC
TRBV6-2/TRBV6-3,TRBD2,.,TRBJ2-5,CASSPGLAGTETQYF,TGTGCCAGCAGTCCCGGACTAGCGGGAACAGAGACCCAGTACTTC
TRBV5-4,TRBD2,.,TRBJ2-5,CASSLGLANQETQYF,TGTGCCAGCAGCTTAGGACTAGCCAACCAAGAGACCCAGTACTTC
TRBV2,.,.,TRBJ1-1,CASSEGGAGMNTEAFF,TGTGCCAGCAGTGAAGGTGGCGCAGGAATGAACACTGAAGCTTTCTTT
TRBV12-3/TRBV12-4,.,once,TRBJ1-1,CASSFKGDTEAFF,TGTGCCAGCAGTTTCAAGGGAGACACTGAAGCTTTCTTT
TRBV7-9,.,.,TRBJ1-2,CASSIDYGYTF,TGTGCCAGCAGCATTGACTATGGCTACACCTTC
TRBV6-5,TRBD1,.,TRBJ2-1,CASSYQGARNEQFF,TGTGCCAGCAGTTACCAGGGGGCGCGCAATGAGCAGTTCTTC
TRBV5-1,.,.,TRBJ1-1,CASSLVTGNTEAFF,TGCGCCAGCAGCTTGGTTACAGGGAACACTGAAGCTTTCTTT
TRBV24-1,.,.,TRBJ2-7,CATSDNYEQYF,TGTGCCACCAGTGACAATTACGAGCAGTACTTC
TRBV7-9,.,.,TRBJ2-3,CASSPALGRVGTQYF,TGTGCCAGCAGCCCCGCCCTGGGTCGTGTAGGTACGCAGTATTTT
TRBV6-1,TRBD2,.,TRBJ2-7,CASSEGGIYEQYF,TGTGCCAGCAGTGAGGGGGGGATCTACGAGCAGTACTTC
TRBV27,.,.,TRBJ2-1,CASSLLGSSYNEQFF,TGTGCCAGCAGTTTACTTGGTAGCTCCTACAATGAGCAGTTCTTC
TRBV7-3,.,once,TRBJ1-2,CASSLAAGNYGYTF,TGTGCCAGCAGCTTAGCCGCGGGGAACTATGGCTACACCTTC